The following is a TCR beta chain sequence with its context. In the study's own analysis: Nucleated cell number was recorded as an estimate derived from reference gene primer amplification. Repertoires were generated with immunoSEQ multiplex PCR, while TCRdb's copy carries only in-frame clones and drops some. V and J calls and clone size are as listed in that table; D and trimming were resolved from the DNA. The table includes 250,000 to 300,000 clones, roughly 79% detected once. These data come from a study of blood T cell repertoires in COVID-19. The overall study: Researchers got acute and convalescent COVID-19 samples from the United States, Italy and Spain. From T cells, B-cell-depleted T cells, or PBMCs came the material, which was cDNA or gDNA.

Germline trimming cut 3 bases from V and 5 bases from J; bases unmatched to any gene: 4. The CDR3 has 14 residues. From germline, CDR1 is MNHNS and CDR2 SASEGT. This chain connects TRBV6-1 to TRBJ1-2, with 9 bases matching TRBD1. The sample taken for sequencing was peripheral blood. The source is a woman aged 55-70 years with active or convalescent COVID-19. CDR3 bases: TGTGCCAGCAGTGACGGGACAGGGCAGTATGGCTACACCTTC. Its protein is CASSDGTGQYGYTF.